This T cell receptor beta chain was observed in a study of T cell repertoires in cytomegalovirus infection. Notes on the study in general: Dominating the ex vivo response were TCR beta clonotypes that were CMV-specific and HLA-C-restricted.

TCRdb ran MiXCR on the reads and lists one entry per CDR3 protein. This table has about 920,000 distinct CDR3 sequences, roughly 30% appearing once. The CDR3 extends over 14 amino acids. The V end was cut by 4 bases, the J end by 3 bases, with 13 bases between. Germline values: CDR1 MNHEY, CDR2 SVGEGT. With respect to this clonotype: Its antigen is undetermined.

The gene calls are TRBV6-2 or TRBV6-3 and TRBJ2-7; no definite D call. The clonotype originates from a human donor in good health (CMV status not recorded). Some clones in this sample may be carry-over from other donors' samples. The sequencing here drew on cultured CD8+ T cells from PBMCs, taken from culture after CMV antigen stimulation. The CDR3 region is CASSSSHIYYEQYV. The CDR3 nucleotides are TGTGCCAGCAGTTCTTCACACATTTACTACGAGCAGTACGTC.